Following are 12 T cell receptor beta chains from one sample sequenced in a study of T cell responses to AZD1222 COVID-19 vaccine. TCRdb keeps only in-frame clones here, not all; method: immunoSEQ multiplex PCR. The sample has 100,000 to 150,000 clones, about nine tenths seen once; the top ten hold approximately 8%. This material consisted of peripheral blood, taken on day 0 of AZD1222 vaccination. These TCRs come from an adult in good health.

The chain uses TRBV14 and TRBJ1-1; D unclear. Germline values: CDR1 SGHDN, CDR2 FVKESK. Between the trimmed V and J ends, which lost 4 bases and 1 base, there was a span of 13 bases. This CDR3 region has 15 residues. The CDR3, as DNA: TGTGCCAGCAGCCTGGGTGGGAGACAGAACACTGAAGCTTTCTTT. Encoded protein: CASSLGGRQNTEAFF.

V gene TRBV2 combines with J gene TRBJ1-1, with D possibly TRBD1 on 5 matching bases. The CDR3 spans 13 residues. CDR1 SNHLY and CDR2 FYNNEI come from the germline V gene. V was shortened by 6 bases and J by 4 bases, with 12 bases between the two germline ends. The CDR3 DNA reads TGTGCCAGCAGGGAACAGGAGAGCACTGAAGCTTTCTTT. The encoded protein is CASREQESTEAFF. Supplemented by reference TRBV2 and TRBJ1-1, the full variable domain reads EPEVTQTPSHQVTQMGQEVILRCVPISNHLYFYWYRQILGQKVEFLVSFYNNEISEKSEIFDDQFSVERPDGSNFTLKIRSTKLEDSAMYFCASREQESTEAFFGQGTRLTVV.

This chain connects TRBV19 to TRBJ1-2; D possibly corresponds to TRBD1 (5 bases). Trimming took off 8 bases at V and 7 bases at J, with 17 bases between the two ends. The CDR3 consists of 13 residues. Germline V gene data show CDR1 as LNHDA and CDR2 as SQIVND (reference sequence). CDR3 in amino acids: CASLTGTGGGYTF. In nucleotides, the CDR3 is TGTGCCAGTTTGACCGGGACCGGAGGTGGCTACACCTTC.

CDR3 sequence (DNA): TGTGCCTGGGGGAAGGAGACAGGGTGGAGCACAGATACGCAGTATTTT. Its protein product is CAWGKETGWSTDTQYF. The chain employs TRBV30 and TRBJ2-3; 7 nucleotides match TRBD1. Germline CDR1 reads GTSNPN; CDR2 reads SVGIG (reference sequence). The V segment lost 5 bases and the J segment 0 bases; nucleotides outside the gene matches: 11. This CDR3 is 16 amino acids long.

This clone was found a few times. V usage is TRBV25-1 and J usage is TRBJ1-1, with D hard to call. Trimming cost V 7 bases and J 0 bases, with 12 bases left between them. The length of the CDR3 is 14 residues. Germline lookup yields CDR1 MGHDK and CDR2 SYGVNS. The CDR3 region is CASTRNGMNTEAFF. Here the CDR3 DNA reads TGTGCCAGCACCAGAAACGGGATGAACACTGAAGCTTTCTTT.

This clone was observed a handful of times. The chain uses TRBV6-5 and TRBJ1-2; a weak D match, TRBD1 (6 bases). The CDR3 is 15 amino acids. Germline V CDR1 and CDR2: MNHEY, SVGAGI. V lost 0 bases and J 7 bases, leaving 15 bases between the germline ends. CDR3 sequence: CASSYSSEGQSGYTF. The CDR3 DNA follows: TGTGCCAGCAGTTACTCTTCCGAGGGACAATCTGGCTACACCTTC.

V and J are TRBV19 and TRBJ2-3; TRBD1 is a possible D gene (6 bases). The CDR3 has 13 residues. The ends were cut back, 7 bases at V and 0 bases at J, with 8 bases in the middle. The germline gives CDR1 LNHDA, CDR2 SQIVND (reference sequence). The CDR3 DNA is TGTGCCAGTAAAACAGGGAGCACAGATACGCAGTATTTT. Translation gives CASKTGSTDTQYF.

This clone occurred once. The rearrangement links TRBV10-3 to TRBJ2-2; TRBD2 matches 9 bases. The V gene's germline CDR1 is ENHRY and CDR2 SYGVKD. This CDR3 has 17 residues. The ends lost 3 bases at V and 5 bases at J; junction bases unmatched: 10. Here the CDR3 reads CAISDGVSGSGTGELFF. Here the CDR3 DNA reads TGTGCCATCAGTGACGGGGTTAGCGGGAGCGGAACCGGGGAGCTGTTTTTT.

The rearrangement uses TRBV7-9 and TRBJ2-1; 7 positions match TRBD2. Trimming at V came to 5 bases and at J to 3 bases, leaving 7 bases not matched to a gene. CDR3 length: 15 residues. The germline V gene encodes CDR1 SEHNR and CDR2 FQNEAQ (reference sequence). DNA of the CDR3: TGTGCCAGCAGCCCGAGGAGCGGGAACTACAATGAGCAGTTCTTC. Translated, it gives CASSPRSGNYNEQFF.

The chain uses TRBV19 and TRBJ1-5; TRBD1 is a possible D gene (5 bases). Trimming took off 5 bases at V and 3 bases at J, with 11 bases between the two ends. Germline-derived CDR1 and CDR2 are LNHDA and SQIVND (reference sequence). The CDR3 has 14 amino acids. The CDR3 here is CASSLGQINQPQHF. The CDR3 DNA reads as TGTGCCAGTAGTCTCGGACAAATCAATCAGCCCCAGCATTTT. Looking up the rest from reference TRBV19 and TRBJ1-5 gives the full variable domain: DGGITQSPKYLFRKEGQNVTLSCEQNLNHDAMYWYRQDPGQGLRLIYYSQIVNDFQKGDIAEGYSVSREKKESFPLTVTSAQKNPTAFYLCASSLGQINQPQHFGDGTRLSIL.

CDR3 amino acids: CASSRIQGDQPQHF. CDR3 nucleotide sequence: TGTGCCAGCAGCCGAATCCAGGGGGATCAGCCCCAGCATTTT. This chain uses TRBV5-6 with TRBJ1-5, with 7 bases aligning to TRBD1. V dropped 4 bases and J dropped 5; count of bases not matched to a gene: 6. The germline gives CDR1 SGHDT, CDR2 YYEEEE. This CDR3 has 14 amino acids. The full variable domain, completed using reference TRBV5-6 and TRBJ1-5, is DAGVTQSPTHLIKTRGQQVTLRCSPKSGHDTVSWYQQALGQGPQFIFQYYEEEERQRGNFPDRFSGHQFPNYSSELNVNALLLGDSALYLCASSRIQGDQPQHFGDGTRLSIL.

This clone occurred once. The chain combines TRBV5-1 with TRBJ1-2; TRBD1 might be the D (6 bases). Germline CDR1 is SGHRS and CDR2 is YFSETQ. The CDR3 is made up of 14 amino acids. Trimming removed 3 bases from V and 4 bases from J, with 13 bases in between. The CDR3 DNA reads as TGCGCCAGCAGCTCCCCACAGGGTACCTATGGCTACACCTTC. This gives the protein CASSSPQGTYGYTF.